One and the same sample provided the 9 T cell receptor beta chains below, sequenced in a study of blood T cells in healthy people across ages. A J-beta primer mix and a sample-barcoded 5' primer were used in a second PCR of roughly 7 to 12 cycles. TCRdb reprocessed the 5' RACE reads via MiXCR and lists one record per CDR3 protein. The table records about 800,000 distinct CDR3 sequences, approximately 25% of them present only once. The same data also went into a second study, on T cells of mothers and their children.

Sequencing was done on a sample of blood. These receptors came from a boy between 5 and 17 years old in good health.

The CDR3 DNA follows: TGCGCCAGCAGACCCCTGAACACCGGGGAGCTGTTTTTT. Translation: CASRPLNTGELFF. The chain is built from TRBV5-1 and TRBJ2-2, with D unclear. This CDR3 is built from 13 residues. V lost 5 bases and J 1 base, leaving 6 bases between the germline ends. Germline assignment: CDR1 SGHRS and CDR2 YFSETQ.

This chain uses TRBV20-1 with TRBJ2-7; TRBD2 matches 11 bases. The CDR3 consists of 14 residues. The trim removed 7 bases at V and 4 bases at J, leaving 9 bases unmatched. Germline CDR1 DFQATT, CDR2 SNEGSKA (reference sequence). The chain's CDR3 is CSVLPGLAVYEQYF. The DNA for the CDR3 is TGCAGTGTCTTACCGGGACTAGCGGTTTACGAGCAGTACTTC.

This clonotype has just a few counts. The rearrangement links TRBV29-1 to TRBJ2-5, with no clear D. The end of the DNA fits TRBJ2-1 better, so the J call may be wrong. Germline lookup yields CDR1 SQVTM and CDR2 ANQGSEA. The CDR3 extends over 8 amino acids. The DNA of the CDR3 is TGCAGCGTTGAGGAGCAGTTCTTC. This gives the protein CSVEEQFF.

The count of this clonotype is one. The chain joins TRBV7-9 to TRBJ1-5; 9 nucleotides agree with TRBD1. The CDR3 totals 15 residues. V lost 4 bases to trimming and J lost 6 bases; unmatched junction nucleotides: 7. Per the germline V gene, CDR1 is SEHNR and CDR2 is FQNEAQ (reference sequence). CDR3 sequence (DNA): TGTGCCAGCAGCTACGGAGGGACAGGGTTTCAGCCCCAGCATTTT. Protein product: CASSYGGTGFQPQHF.

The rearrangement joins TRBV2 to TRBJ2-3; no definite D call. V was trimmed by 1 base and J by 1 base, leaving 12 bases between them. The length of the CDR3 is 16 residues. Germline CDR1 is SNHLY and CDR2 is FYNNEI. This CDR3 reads CASSEGEEARTDTQYF. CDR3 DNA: TGTGCCAGCAGTGAAGGCGAAGAGGCGCGCACAGATACGCAGTATTTT.

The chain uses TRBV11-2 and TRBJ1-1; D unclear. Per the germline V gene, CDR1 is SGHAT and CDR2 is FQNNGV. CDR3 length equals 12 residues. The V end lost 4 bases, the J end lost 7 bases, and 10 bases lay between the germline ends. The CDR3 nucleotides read TGTGCCAGCAGCTCCGACGGAGATGAAGCTTTCTTT. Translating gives CASSSDGDEAFF.

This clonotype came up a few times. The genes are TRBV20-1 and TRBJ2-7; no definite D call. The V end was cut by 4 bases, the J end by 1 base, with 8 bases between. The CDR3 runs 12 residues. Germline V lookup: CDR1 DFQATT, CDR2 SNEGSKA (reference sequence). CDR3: CSAIDTSYEQYF. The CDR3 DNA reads TGCAGTGCTATAGACACGTCCTACGAGCAGTACTTC.

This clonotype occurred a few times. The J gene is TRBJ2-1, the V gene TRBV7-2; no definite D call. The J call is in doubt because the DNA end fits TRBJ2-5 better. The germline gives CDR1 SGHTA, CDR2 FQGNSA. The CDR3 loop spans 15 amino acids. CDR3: CASSLGPTRVETQYF. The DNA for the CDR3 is TGTGCCAGCAGCTTAGGCCCCACCCGAGTGGAGACCCAGTACTTC.

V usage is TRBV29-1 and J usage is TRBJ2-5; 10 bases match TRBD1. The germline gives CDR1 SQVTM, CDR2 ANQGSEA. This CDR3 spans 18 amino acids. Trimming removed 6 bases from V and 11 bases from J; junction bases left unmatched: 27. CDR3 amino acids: CSVEPNGPGTGEGDEQYF. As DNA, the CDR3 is TGCAGCGTCGAACCAAACGGACCCGGGACAGGGGAAGGAGATGAGCAGTACTTC.